One sample yielded the 9 T cell receptor beta chains listed below, sequenced in a study of cytomegalovirus exposure and HLA in healthy donors. PCR employed 60 Vbeta and 13 Jbeta primers. Some clones are missing from TCRdb's copy, which holds only in-frame ones; the method was immunoSEQ multiplex PCR. This sample has under 130,000 clones; 75% to 90% occur once, and the top ten carry approximately 6.9%. Sequenced sample: PBMCs. The receptors come from a man aged 25-45 years in good health and CMV-seropositive.

The V call is TRBV9, the J call TRBJ2-1; TRBD2 is a possible D gene (7 bases). Germline assignment: CDR1 SGDLS and CDR2 YYNGEE. The CDR3 runs to 15 residues. V lost 6 bases and J 2 bases, leaving 15 bases between the germline ends. The CDR3 bases are TGTGCCAGCAAACCTCCCGGGGGGCCCTACAATGAGCAGTTCTTC. Protein: CASKPPGGPYNEQFF.

V and J are TRBV6-5 and TRBJ2-5, with D perhaps TRBD1 (6 bases). CDR1 MNHEY and CDR2 SVGAGI come from the germline V gene. The CDR3 extends over 12 amino acids. The V end lost 6 bases, the J end lost 5 bases, and 10 bases lay between the germline ends. CDR3 protein: CASRNRAETQYF. In DNA, the CDR3 is TGTGCCAGCAGAAACAGGGCCGAGACCCAGTACTTC.

This rearrangement joins TRBV5-5 to TRBJ2-2; D is undetermined. The CDR3 contains 11 residues. V gave up 5 bases and J gave up 6 bases, with 5 bases separating them. CDR1 is SGHKS and CDR2 is YYEKEE in the germline V gene (reference sequence). The CDR3 sequence is CASSSAGELFF. In DNA form, the CDR3 reads TGTGCCAGCAGTTCGGCCGGGGAGCTGTTTTTT.

The CDR3 nucleotides are TGTGCCAGCAGTTTACGGGTAAAGAGCACAGATACGCAGTATTTT. It encodes CASSLRVKSTDTQYF. The rearrangement links TRBV28 to TRBJ2-3; D remains unclear. This CDR3 is built from 15 residues. V lost 2 bases to trimming and J lost 0 bases, with 9 bases between them. Germline CDR1 MDHEN, CDR2 SYDVKM.

The chain has TRBV28 and TRBJ1-1, with 7 bases identical to TRBD1. Losses at the gene ends were 4 bases for V and 3 bases for J; bases not matched to a gene: 8. The CDR3 is 15 amino acids. In germline, CDR1 is MDHEN, CDR2 SYDVKM. In nucleotides, the CDR3 is TGTGCCAGCAGTTCCTCTCCTGGACAGGACACTGAAGCTTTCTTT. Protein sequence: CASSSSPGQDTEAFF.

This clone was detected only a few times. The chain uses TRBV7-2 and TRBJ2-2; 8 nucleotides line up with TRBD1. This CDR3 has 16 amino acids. Germline V CDR1 and CDR2: SGHTA, FQGNSA. Trimming at V came to 5 bases and at J to 3 bases, leaving 8 bases not matched to a gene. CDR3 loop: CASSAPGQEYTGELFF. The DNA for the CDR3 is TGTGCCAGCAGCGCTCCGGGACAGGAGTACACCGGGGAGCTGTTTTTT.

The gene calls are TRBV2 and TRBJ2-5; TRBD1 agrees at 7 bases. Germline V gene data show CDR1 as SNHLY and CDR2 as FYNNEI. This CDR3 is 12 amino acids long. V lost 10 bases to trimming and J lost 4 bases; unmatched junction nucleotides: 6. CDR3 in amino acids: CATQGVGETQYF. The CDR3 DNA follows: TGTGCCACGCAGGGGGTGGGAGAGACCCAGTACTTC.

This chain uses TRBV9 with TRBJ2-7; TRBD1 aligns across 9 bases. Germline V gene sequence: CDR1 SGDLS, CDR2 YYNGEE. This CDR3 comprises 15 residues. V trimming: 0 bases; J trimming: 4 bases; junction bases outside the gene matches: 5. Here the CDR3 DNA reads TGTGCCAGCAGCGTAGGGACAGGGGTGGAGTACGAGCAGTACTTC. As protein: CASSVGTGVEYEQYF.

This chain uses TRBV6-5 with TRBJ1-5; D is undetermined. CDR3 length equals 13 residues. V was clipped by 2 bases and J by 4 bases, with 6 bases between them. Germline V gene lookup returns CDR1 MNHEY and CDR2 SVGAGI. CDR3 amino acids: CASSYDENQPQHF. CDR3 nucleotide sequence: TGTGCCAGCAGTTACGATGAGAATCAGCCCCAGCATTTT.